This TCR beta chain was identified in a study of brain T cells in children with intractable seizures. Study-wide results and limits: Only CDR3 sequence similarity suggested viral specificity, without known HCMV serostatus.

A remark on this clone: Its antigen is undetermined.

Patients received at least one anti-epileptic drug before surgery. V was clipped by 2 bases and J by 0 bases, with 8 bases between them. This CDR3 has 15 residues. Germline values: CDR1 SEHNR, CDR2 FQNEAQ (reference sequence). Sequencing was performed with immunoSEQ multiplex PCR; in TCRdb, only in-frame clones are kept and a portion is missing. Of just under 65,000 clones in the sample, around 96% were seen once. The receptor was derived from a boy under three years old with focal cortical dysplasia and intractable seizures. The source was peripheral blood, collected at surgery. The gene calls are TRBV7-9 and TRBJ1-3; D remains ambiguous. CDR3 loop: CASSLFESSGNTIYF. In DNA form, the CDR3 reads TGTGCCAGCAGCTTATTCGAAAGCTCTGGAAACACCATATATTTT. Full variable domain (remainder filled in from reference TRBV7-9 and TRBJ1-3): DTGVSQNPRHKITKRGQNVTFRCDPISEHNRLYWYRQTLGQGPEFLTYFQNEAQLEKSRLLSDRFSAERPKGSFSTLEIQRTEQGDSAMYLCASSLFESSGNTIYFGEGSWLTVV.